This T cell receptor (beta chain) appears in the sequencing data of a study of blood T cell repertoires in COVID-19. In the original analysis: Estimates of nucleated cell counts were drawn from the amplification of reference gene primers. Assay: immunoSEQ multiplex PCR; the TCRdb copy retains only in-frame clones and omits some. For V, J and clone size, that table is used; D and trimming come from the DNA. The sample shows 200,000 to 250,000 clones, about four fifths of them seen only once. Cohorts were determined from participant-reported clinical history. The CDR3 is made up of 15 amino acids. Germline CDR1 is SGHTS and CDR2 is YDEGEE. The V and J ends lost 3 bases and 5 bases respectively, with 17 bases between them. This clone was picked up one time.

The sequence came from a woman between 45 and 60 years old who had been exposed to COVID-19. The sample consisted of PBMCs or T cells enriched from blood (not recorded which). This sequence joins TRBV5-8 and TRBJ1-1; TRBD1 is a possible D gene (6 bases). The CDR3 sequence is CASSWRQGGWTEAFF. CDR3 nucleotides: TGTGCCAGCAGCTGGAGGCAAGGGGGTTGGACTGAAGCTTTCTTT.